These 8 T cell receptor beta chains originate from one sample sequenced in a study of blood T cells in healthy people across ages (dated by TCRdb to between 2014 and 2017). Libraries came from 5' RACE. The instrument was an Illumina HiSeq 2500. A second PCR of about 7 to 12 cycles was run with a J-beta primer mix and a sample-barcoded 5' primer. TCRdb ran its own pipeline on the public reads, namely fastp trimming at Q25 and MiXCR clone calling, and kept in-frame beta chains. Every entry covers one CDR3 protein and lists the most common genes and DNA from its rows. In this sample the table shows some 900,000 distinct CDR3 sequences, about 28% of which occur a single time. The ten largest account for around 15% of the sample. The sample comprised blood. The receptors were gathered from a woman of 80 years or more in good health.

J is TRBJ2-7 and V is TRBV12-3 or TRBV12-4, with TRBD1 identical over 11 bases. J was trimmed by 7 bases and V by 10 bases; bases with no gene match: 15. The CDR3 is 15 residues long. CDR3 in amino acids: CANSPGTDRGREQYF. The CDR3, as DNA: TGTGCCAACAGCCCCGGTACGGACAGGGGGCGGGAGCAGTACTTC.

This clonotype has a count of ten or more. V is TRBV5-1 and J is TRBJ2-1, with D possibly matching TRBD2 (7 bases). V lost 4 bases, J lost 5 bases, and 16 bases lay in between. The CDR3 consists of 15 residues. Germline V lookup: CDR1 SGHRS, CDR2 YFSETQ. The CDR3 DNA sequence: TGCGCCAGCAGCCTAACAGGGAGGGCGGACAATGAGCAGTTCTTC. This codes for CASSLTGRADNEQFF.

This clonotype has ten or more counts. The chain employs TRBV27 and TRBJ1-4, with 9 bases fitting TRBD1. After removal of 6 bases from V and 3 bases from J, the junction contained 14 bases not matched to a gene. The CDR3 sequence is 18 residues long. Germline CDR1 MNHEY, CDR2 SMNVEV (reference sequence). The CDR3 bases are TGTGCCAGCAGCCGGACAGGGGTGATGGTTGCGGCTAATGAAAAACTGTTTTTT. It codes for CASSRTGVMVAANEKLFF.

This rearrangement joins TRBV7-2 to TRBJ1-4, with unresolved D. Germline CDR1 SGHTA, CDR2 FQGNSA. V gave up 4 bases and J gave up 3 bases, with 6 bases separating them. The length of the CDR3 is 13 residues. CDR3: CASSSWANEKLFF. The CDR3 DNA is TGTGCCAGCAGCTCCTGGGCTAATGAAAAACTGTTTTTT.

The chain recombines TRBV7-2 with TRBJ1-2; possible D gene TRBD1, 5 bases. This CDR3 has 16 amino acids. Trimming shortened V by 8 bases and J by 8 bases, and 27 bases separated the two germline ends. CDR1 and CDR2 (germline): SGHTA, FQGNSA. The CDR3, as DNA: TGTGCCAGCGCCACCACGTTGAGCGGACACCCGAGGGGCTACACCTTC. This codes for CASATTLSGHPRGYTF.

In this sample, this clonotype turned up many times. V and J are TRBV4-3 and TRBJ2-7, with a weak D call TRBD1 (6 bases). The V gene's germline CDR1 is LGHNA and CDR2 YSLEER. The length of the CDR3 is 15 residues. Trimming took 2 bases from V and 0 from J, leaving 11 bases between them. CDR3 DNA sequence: TGCGCCAGCAGCCAAACAGGGCCCCCCTCCTACGAGCAGTACTTC. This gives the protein CASSQTGPPSYEQYF.

CDR3 sequence: CASSMATGTGANQPQHF. CDR3 nucleotides: TGTGCCAGTAGTATGGCCACAGGGACAGGGGCCAATCAGCCCCAGCATTTT. The chain uses TRBV19 and TRBJ1-5, with TRBD1 matching 10 bases. Losses at the gene ends were 3 bases for V and 3 bases for J; bases not matched to a gene: 8. The CDR3 runs to 17 residues. Germline values: CDR1 LNHDA, CDR2 SQIVND (reference sequence). The full variable domain, rest sourced from reference TRBV19 and TRBJ1-5, is DGGITQSPKYLFRKEGQNVTLSCEQNLNHDAMYWYRQDPGQGLRLIYYSQIVNDFQKGDIAEGYSVSREKKESFPLTVTSAQKNPTAFYLCASSMATGTGANQPQHFGDGTRLSIL.

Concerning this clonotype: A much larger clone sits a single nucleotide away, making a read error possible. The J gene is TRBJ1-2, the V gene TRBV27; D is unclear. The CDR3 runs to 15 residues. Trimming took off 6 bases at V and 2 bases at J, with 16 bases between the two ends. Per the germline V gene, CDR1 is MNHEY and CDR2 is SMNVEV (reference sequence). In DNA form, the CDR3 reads TGTGCCAGCAGGCCCAAGGGCGGGTTCAACTATGGCTACACCTTC. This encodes CASRPKGGFNYGYTF.